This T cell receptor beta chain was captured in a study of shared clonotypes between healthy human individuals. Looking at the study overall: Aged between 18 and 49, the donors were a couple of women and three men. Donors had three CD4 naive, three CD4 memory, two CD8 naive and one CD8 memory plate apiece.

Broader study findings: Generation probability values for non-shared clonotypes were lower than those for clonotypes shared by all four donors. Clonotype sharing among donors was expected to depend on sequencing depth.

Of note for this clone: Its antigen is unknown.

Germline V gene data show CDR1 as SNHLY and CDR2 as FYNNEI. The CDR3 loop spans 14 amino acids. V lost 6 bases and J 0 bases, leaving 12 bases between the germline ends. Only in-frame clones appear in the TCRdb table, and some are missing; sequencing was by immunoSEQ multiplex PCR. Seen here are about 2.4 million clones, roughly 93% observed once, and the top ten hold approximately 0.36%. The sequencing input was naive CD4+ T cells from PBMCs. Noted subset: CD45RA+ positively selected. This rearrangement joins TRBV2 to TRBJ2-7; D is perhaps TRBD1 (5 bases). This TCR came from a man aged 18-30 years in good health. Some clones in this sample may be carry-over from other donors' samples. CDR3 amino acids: CASRNQGPSYEQYF. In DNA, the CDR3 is TGTGCCAGCAGGAACCAGGGTCCCTCCTACGAGCAGTACTTC.